The following is a T cell receptor (beta chain) sequence with its context. Its antigen is not known. The data were obtained in a study of cytomegalovirus exposure and HLA in healthy donors. Notes on the study in general: High sensitivity and specificity were reportedly achieved when the classifier diagnosed cytomegalovirus status. Solely CMV serostatus was available to characterize immune exposure.

The PCR contained 60 Vbeta and 13 Jbeta primers. Sequencing was performed with immunoSEQ multiplex PCR; in TCRdb, only in-frame clones are kept and a portion is missing. The sample yields approximately 110,000 clones, 73% seen once. V was clipped by 1 base and J by 4 bases, with 11 bases between them. The germline V gene has CDR1 SGHRS and CDR2 YFSETQ. The CDR3 has 15 residues. The chain has TRBV5-1 and TRBJ2-2; D might be TRBD2 (5 bases). The TCR originated in a man between 60 and 75 years old in good health and CMV-seropositive. Source material: PBMCs. CDR3 amino acids: CASSLYGVGTGELFF. CDR3 nucleotide sequence: TGCGCCAGCAGCTTGTACGGGGTGGGCACCGGGGAGCTGTTTTTT.